This TCR beta chain originates from a study of beta chain features in type 1 diabetes (dated by TCRdb to 2016 to 2019). Study-wide context: Mean age, gender distribution, total cell number and subset yield did not differ between patients and healthy donors. A total of 100 million to 110 million sorted cells were examined across all samples, and a strong correlation was observed between cell number per subset and RNA yield. Whereas all 28 donors provided naive and central memory subsets, regulatory and stem cell-like memory subsets were isolated from just 8 patients and roughly 8 healthy donors. In the study, TCRB repertoires of sorted circulating CD4+ T cell subsets from recently diagnosed type 1 diabetes patients were compared with those of matched healthy donors. Points the paper makes about the study in general: A moderate but significant shortening of TCRB CDR3 length was observed in type 1 diabetes patients in all four CD4+ subsets. Only small numbers of individuals were included in the HLA sub-analyses, which left unresolved whether HLA type had any influence on TCRB rearrangement. At VDJ recombination sites, patients with type 1 diabetes made fewer insertions and deleted more nucleotides, a pattern implying thymic rearrangement abnormalities. PCR might favor shorter templates, but patient and control samples were amplified and corrected together, so any skew would affect both groups equally. Because cDNA was sequenced instead of genomic DNA, activated cells with high expression could be over-represented, although the groups did not differ in activation or CD3 levels. Naive, central memory and regulatory TCRB repertoires appeared to be more similar among patients than among healthy donors.

From each donor, a single peripheral blood sample of about 116 mL on average was drawn into heparinised tubes. A BD FACSAria II was used to sort naive, central memory, regulatory and stem cell-like memory CD4+ T cells with a panel that included CD45RO, CCR7, CD25, CD127, CD95 and CD27. Purity was above 95% for every sorted population. PBMCs were isolated right away by Lymphoprep density gradient centrifugation and were stained directly, without culture. So that batch effects would be minimized, each experiment stained and sorted samples in pairs, pairing one healthy donor with one patient. This clone turned up a few times. No cognate antigen has been identified for it. Base qualities are not provided; no much larger clone lies one nucleotide away. All of the isolated RNA was reverse transcribed with the High Capacity cDNA Reverse Transcription Kit, so expressed TCRB transcripts were sequenced. Naive, central memory and regulatory T cell samples underwent deep immunoSEQ sequencing, averaging about 3.57 million total reads per sample. Sorted cells were lysed in RLT buffer and RNA was extracted with DNase-treated RNeasy Micro or Mini kits, depending on cell number. Each cell subset was processed separately to prevent cross-contamination, with patient and healthy donor samples processed together. The immunoSEQ multiplex PCR was used to amplify TCRB sequences from cDNA, yielding 87-bp fragments that span the CDR3 region. Sequencing of the amplicons was performed on the Illumina HiSeq platform. In the original analysis: PCR bias was computationally corrected using synthetic template baselines, reads within Hamming distance 2 were collapsed, and singletons that could not be merged were discarded. Reads were aligned against IMGT so that V, D and J genes, CDR3 length and insertions or deletions at six rearrangement sites could be assigned. Clonotype counts were normalized to sorted cell number within each subset before computing true diversity and Gini coefficients with the tcR R package. The overlap coefficient, calculated on TCRB nucleotide sequences, was used to measure repertoire sharing. Out-of-frame TCRB sequences from naive cells were analyzed to stand in for the pre-selection repertoire. TCRdb re-hosts the immuneACCESS table, in-frame sequences only. Its copies lack some clones; in the studies checked, an unresolved V gene accounts for under half of them, and the cause for the rest is not known. V and J calls and clone size follow that table, whereas D and trimming were derived from the DNA. For this sample the table gives about 650,000 clones, of which around 12% were detected only once. Roughly 0.11% of the sample is held by the ten biggest clonotypes.

The germline V gene yields SGHTA for CDR1 and FQGTGA for CDR2. Deletion took 5 bases off V and 6 bases off J, with a span of 13 bases between the germline ends. The CDR3 contains 14 residues, cysteine and phenylalanine counted. Only the CDR3 DNA is retained, 42 bases long and in frame from the first base. The receptor was derived from a man aged 25 to 45 with type 1 diabetes. The sequenced sample consisted of naive CD4+ T cells from blood. The sample's cell subset or site label, in plain terms: true naive CD4+ T cells. Rearrangement joined TRBV7-3 to TRBJ2-2, with a tentative D gene TRBD1 over 6 matching bases. Here is the DNA: TGTGCCAGCAGCCCCACAGGGAGCCCCGGGGAGCTGTTTTTT. Translated, this gives CASSPTGSPGELFF. With the portions outside the CDR3 filled from the reference TRBV7-3 and TRBJ2-2 genes, the complete variable region becomes GAGVSQTPSNKVTEKGKYVELRCDPISGHTALYWYRQSLGQGPEFLIYFQGTGAADDSGLPNDRFFAVRPEGSVSTLKIQRTERGDSAVYLCASSPTGSPGELFFGEGSRLTVL.